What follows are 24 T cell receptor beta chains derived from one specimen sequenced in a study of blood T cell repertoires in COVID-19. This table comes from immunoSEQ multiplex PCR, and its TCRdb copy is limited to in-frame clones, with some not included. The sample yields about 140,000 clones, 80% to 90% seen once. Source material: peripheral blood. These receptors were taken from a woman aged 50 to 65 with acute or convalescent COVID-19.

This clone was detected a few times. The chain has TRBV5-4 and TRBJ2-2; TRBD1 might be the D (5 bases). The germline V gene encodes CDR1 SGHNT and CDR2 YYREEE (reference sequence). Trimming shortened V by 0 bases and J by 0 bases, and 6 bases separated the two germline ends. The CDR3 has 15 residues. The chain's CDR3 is CASSLGQTNTGELFF. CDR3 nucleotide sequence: TGTGCCAGCAGCTTGGGACAGACGAACACCGGGGAGCTGTTTTTT.

In DNA form, the CDR3 reads TGTGCCAGCAGCCAAGAGGGCCAGGGTAATGAAAAACTGTTTTTT. Its protein product is CASSQEGQGNEKLFF. This sequence joins TRBV4-2 and TRBJ1-4; TRBD1 might be the D (5 bases). The germline CDR1 and CDR2 sequences are LGHNA and YNFKEQ. This CDR3 is 15 amino acids long. The V gene lost 0 bases and the J gene lost 4 bases, with 9 bases spanning the gap.

The CDR3 loop is CASSQVARLADTQYF. The CDR3 nucleotides are TGTGCCAGCAGCCAAGTCGCCCGACTAGCCGATACGCAGTATTTT. The V and J genes are TRBV3-1 (or the pseudogene TRBV3-2) and TRBJ2-3; 7 bases align to TRBD2. The CDR3 sequence is 15 residues long. The V gene end was trimmed by 1 base and the J gene end by 6 bases; junction bases not matched to a gene: 7. Germline V gene sequence: CDR1 LGHDT, CDR2 YNNKEL (reference sequence).

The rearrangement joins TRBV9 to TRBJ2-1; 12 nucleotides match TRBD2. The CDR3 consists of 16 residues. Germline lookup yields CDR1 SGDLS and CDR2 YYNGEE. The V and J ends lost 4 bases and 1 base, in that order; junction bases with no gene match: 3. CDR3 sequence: CASSSGTSGSYNEQFF. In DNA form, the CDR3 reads TGTGCCAGCAGCTCCGGGACTAGCGGGTCCTACAATGAGCAGTTCTTC.

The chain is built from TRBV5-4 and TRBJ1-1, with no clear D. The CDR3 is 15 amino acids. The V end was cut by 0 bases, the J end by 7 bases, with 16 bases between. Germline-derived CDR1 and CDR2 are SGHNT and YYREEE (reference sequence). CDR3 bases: TGTGCCAGCAGCTTGGAGGTCGGGAGAGCGCTTGAAGCTTTCTTT. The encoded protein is CASSLEVGRALEAFF.

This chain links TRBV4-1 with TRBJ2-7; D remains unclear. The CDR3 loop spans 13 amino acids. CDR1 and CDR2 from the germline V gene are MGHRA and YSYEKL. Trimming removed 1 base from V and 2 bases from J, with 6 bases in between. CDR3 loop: CASSQALPYEQYF. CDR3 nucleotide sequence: TGCGCCAGCAGCCAAGCCCTCCCCTACGAGCAGTACTTC.

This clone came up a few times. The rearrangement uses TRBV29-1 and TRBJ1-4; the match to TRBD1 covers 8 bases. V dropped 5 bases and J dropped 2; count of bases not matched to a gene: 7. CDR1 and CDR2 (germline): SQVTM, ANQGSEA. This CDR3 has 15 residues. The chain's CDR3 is CSVKAGGPTNEKLFF. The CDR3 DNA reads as TGCAGCGTTAAGGCAGGGGGCCCTACTAATGAAAAACTGTTTTTT.

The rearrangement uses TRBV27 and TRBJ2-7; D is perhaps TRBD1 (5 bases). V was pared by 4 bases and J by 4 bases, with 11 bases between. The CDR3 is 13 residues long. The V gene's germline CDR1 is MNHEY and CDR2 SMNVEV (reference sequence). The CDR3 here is CASSSQGSYEQYF. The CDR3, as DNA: TGTGCCAGCAGTTCCCAGGGATCGTACGAGCAGTACTTC.

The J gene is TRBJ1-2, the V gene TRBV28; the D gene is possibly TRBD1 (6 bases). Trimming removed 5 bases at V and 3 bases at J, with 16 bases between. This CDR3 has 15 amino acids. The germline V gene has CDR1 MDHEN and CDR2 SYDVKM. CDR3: CASSAGVRGYYGYTF. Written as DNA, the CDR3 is TGTGCCAGCAGTGCGGGGGTCAGGGGTTACTATGGCTACACCTTC.

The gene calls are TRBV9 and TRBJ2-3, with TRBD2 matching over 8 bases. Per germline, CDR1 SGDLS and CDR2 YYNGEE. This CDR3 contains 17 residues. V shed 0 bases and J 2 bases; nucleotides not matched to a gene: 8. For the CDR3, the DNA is TGTGCCAGCAGCGTAGATCTTAGCGGGATGGACACAGATACGCAGTATTTT. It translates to CASSVDLSGMDTDTQYF.

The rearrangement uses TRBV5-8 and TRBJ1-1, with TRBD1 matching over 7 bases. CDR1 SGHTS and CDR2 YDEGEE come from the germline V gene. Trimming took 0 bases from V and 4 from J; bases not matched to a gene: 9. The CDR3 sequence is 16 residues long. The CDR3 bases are TGTGCCAGCAGCTTGGGCCTGTGGACAGGCTCCACTGAAGCTTTCTTT. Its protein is CASSLGLWTGSTEAFF.

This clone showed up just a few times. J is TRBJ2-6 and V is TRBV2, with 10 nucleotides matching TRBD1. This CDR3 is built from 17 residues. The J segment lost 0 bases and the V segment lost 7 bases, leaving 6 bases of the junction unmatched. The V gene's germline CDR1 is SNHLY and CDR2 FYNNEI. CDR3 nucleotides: TGTGCCAGCACCCGGGACAGGGGTTTCTCTGGGGCCAACGTCCTGACTTTC. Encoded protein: CASTRDRGFSGANVLTF.

The chain's CDR3 is CASSPRSSYNSPLHF. CDR3 in DNA: TGTGCCAGCTCACCGCGGAGCTCCTATAATTCACCCCTCCACTTT. V and J are TRBV18 and TRBJ1-6; no reliable D call. The ends were cut back, 3 bases at V and 0 bases at J, with 6 bases in the middle. Germline V gene lookup returns CDR1 KGHSH and CDR2 LQKENI. The CDR3 loop spans 15 amino acids.

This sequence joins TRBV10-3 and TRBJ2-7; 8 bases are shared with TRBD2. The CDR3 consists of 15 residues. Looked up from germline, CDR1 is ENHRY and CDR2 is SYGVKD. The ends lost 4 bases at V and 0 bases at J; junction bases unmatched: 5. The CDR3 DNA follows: TGTGCCATCAGTGGAACCGGGACTAGCTCCTACGAGCAGTACTTC. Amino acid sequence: CAISGTGTSSYEQYF.

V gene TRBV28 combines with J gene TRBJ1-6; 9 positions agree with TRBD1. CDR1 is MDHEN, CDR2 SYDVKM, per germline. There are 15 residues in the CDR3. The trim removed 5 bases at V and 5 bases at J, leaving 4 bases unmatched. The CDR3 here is CASSRQGEDNSPLHF. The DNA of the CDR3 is TGTGCCAGCAGTCGACAGGGGGAGGATAATTCACCCCTCCACTTT.

The CDR3 spells CASSSGTGGWEKLFF. The CDR3 nucleotides are TGTGCCAGCAGCTCTGGGACAGGGGGGTGGGAAAAACTGTTTTTT. The chain joins TRBV5-4 to TRBJ1-4, with 11 bases lining up with TRBD1. J gave up 8 bases and V 3 bases, and 6 bases lay outside the gene matches. This CDR3 spans 15 amino acids. From germline, CDR1 is SGHNT and CDR2 YYREEE (reference sequence).

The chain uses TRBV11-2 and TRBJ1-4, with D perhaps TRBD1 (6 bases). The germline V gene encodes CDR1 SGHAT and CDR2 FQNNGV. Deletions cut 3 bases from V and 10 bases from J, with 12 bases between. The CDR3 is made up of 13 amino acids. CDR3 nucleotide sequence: TGTGCCAGCAGCTTCGAGGGGGTGCGAAAACTGTTTTTT. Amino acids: CASSFEGVRKLFF.

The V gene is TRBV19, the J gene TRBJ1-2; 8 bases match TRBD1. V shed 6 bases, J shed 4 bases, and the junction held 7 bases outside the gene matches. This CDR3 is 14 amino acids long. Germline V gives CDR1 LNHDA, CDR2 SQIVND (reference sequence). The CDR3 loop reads CASSSGQGPYGYTF. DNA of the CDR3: TGTGCCAGTAGCTCTGGACAGGGTCCCTATGGCTACACCTTC.

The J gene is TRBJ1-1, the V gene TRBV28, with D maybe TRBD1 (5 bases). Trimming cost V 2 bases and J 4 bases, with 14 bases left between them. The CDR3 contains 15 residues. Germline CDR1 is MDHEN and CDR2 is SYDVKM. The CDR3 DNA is TGTGCCAGCAGTTTAGCGGGGCCCGGTGTCACTGAAGCTTTCTTT. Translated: CASSLAGPGVTEAFF.

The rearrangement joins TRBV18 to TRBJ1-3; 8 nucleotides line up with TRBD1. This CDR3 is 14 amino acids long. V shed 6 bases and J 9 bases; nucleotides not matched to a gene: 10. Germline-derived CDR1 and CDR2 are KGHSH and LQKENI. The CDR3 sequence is CASSPGQDRATIYF. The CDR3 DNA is TGTGCCAGCTCCCCGGGACAGGACCGAGCCACCATATATTTT.

This CDR3 reads CASSLPGPQGAVNTEAFF. The CDR3 coding sequence is TGTGCCAGCAGCTTGCCTGGACCACAGGGGGCTGTGAACACTGAAGCTTTCTTT. The chain carries TRBV5-6 and TRBJ1-1, with 9 positions matching TRBD1. V gave up 1 base and J gave up 0 bases; unmatched junction bases: 10. The CDR3 totals 18 residues. Germline V lookup: CDR1 SGHDT, CDR2 YYEEEE.

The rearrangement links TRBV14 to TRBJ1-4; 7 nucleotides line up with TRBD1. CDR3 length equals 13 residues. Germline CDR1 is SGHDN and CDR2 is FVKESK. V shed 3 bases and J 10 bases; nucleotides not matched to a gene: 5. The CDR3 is CASSQTGQRKLFF. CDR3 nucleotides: TGTGCCAGCAGCCAGACGGGACAGCGAAAACTGTTTTTT.

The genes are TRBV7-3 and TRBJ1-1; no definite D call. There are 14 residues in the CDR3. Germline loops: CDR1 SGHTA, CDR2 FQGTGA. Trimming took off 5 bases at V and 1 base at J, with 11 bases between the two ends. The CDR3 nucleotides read TGTGCCAGCAGCCCCTATACCGGGAACACTGAAGCTTTCTTT. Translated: CASSPYTGNTEAFF.

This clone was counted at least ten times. The CDR3 coding sequence is TGCGCCAGCAGCCAAGAGGGACTAGTAGCCGAGCAGTACTTC. Translated, it gives CASSQEGLVAEQYF. The V call is TRBV4-1, the J call TRBJ2-7; 8 bases fit TRBD2. Germline V gives CDR1 MGHRA, CDR2 YSYEKL. CDR3 size: 14 residues. With 0 bases clipped from V and 6 bases from J, the junction kept 4 bases outside the gene matches.